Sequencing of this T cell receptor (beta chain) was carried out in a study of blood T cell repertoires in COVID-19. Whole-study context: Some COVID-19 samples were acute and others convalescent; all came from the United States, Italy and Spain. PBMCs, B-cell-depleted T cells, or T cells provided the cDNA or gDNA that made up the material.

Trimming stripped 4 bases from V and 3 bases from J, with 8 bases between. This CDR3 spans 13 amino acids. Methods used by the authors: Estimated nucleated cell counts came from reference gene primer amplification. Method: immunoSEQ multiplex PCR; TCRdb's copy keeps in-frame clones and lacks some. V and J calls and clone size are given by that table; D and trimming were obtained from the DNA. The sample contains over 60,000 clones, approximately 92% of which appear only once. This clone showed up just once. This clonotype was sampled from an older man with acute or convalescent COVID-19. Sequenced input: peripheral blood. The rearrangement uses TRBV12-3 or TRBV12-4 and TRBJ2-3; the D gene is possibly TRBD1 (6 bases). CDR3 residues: CASSYRVTDTQYF. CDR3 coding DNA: TGTGCCAGCAGTTACAGGGTAACAGATACGCAGTATTTT.